A selection of T cell receptor beta chains follows, all from one sample in a study of T cell repertoires in cytomegalovirus infection. Which antigens these TCRs recognize remains unknown. TCRdb used MiXCR to reprocess the reads, holding one entry per CDR3 protein. Among approximately 220,000 distinct CDR3 sequences listed, about 39% were seen once. The sample in question was CD8+ T cells from cultured PBMCs, obtained from culture after CMV antigen stimulation. The source is a human donor in good health (CMV status not recorded). Some clones in this sample may be carry-over from other donors' samples. Both conserved end residues are part of each CDR3. A D gene is named only where the DNA matches it firmly. Where a row states a size, it is once, few, many or the class of an expanded clone; other rows omit it.

j_gene	d_gene	abundance	v_gene	CDR3nt	CDR3aa
TRBJ1-1	TRBD1	.	TRBV6-2/TRBV6-3	TGTGCCAGCGGGCCAGGGGGAGTCACTGAAGCTTTCTTT	CASGPGGVTEAFF
TRBJ2-7	.	few	TRBV7-6	TGTGCCAGCAGCTTACCAGGGGTTAGCGGCAGTTACGAGCAGTACTTC	CASSLPGVSGSYEQYF
TRBJ2-7	.	many	TRBV7-8	TGTGCCAGCAGCGGGGGGCCCACCTACGAGCAGTACTTC	CASSGGPTYEQYF
TRBJ2-7	.	few	TRBV7-3	TGTGCCAGCAGCTTAAGGGAGGCCAGGGGGCAGTACTTC	CASSLREARGQYF
TRBJ1-5	.	.	TRBV7-8	TGTGCCAGCAGCTTAAGTTTGAAGGGGGGCGATAGCAATCAGCCCCAGCATTTT	CASSLSLKGGDSNQPQHF
TRBJ2-3	TRBD1	few	TRBV28	TGTGCCTGTATACCGGACAGGTACATAACGGCAGATACGCAGTATTTT	CACIPDRYITADTQYF
TRBJ1-5	.	.	TRBV19	TGTGCCAGTAGTATAGAAAAGTTCTTTGGCAATCAGCCCCAGCATTTT	CASSIEKFFGNQPQHF
TRBJ1-5	.	.	TRBV7-2	TGTGCCAGCAGCTTTTCGACTGAACGCAATCAGCCCCAGCATTTT	CASSFSTERNQPQHF
TRBJ2-7	.	.	TRBV6-1	TGTGCCAGCTGGACAGTCCGTATGTACGAGCAGTACTTC	CASWTVRMYEQYF
TRBJ2-3	.	.	TRBV12-3/TRBV12-4	TGTGCCAGCAGTTCGCTTCGCGGCACAGATACGCAGTATTTT	CASSSLRGTDTQYF
TRBJ1-5	.	.	TRBV10-3	TGTGCCATCAGGGAAGGACGGGGCAATCAGCCCCAGCATTTT	CAIREGRGNQPQHF
TRBJ2-7	.	.	TRBV29-1	TGCAGCGTTGAAGAGGGGCAGGCCTACGAGCAGTACTTC	CSVEEGQAYEQYF
TRBJ2-1	.	many	TRBV7-3	TGTGCCAGCAGCTTAATGGACGGAATAAACAATGAGCAGTTCTTC	CASSLMDGINNEQFF
TRBJ2-3	.	.	TRBV11-2	TGTGCCAGCAGCGCCCGTGCTAGCACAGATACGCAGTATTTT	CASSARASTDTQYF
TRBJ2-1	TRBD2	.	TRBV15	TGTGCCACCAGCACCGGGACTAGCGGGAGACACGGTAATGAGCAGTTCTTC	CATSTGTSGRHGNEQFF
TRBJ1-1	.	few	TRBV7-2	TGTGCCAGCAGCTTTGGACCTCGAGTCGGACAGAAGAACACTGAAGCTTTCTTT	CASSFGPRVGQKNTEAFF
TRBJ1-1	TRBD1	many	TRBV7-6	TGTGCCAGCAGCTTTGGACAGGGGGGGAACACTGAAGCTTTCTTT	CASSFGQGGNTEAFF
TRBJ2-1	.	.	TRBV7-9	TGTGCCAGCAGCTTAGAGTCCCCGACTAGGATCTTC	CASSLESPTRIF
TRBJ2-7	.	.	TRBV27	TGTGCCAGCAGTTTAACAGGGCGCTACGAGCAGTACTTC	CASSLTGRYEQYF
TRBJ2-1	TRBD2	.	TRBV7-9	TGTGCCAGCAGCTTAAAAGCGGGAGGCAGGGATGAGCAGTTCTTC	CASSLKAGGRDEQFF
TRBJ2-1	TRBD2	few	TRBV11-2	TGTGCCAGCAGCCCCGCGACTAGCGGGGTTTACAATGAGCAGTTCTTC	CASSPATSGVYNEQFF
TRBJ1-1	.	many	TRBV29-1	TGCAGCGTTGAGGTGGATGGGAACACTGAAGCTTTCTTT	CSVEVDGNTEAFF
TRBJ2-5	.	few	TRBV4-1	TGCGCCAGCAGCCTCCCAGGGCAAGAGACCCAGTACTTC	CASSLPGQETQYF
TRBJ2-1	TRBD2	few	TRBV9	TGTGCCAGCAGCGTTAGCGGGATGCCCTACAATGAGCAGTTCTTC	CASSVSGMPYNEQFF
TRBJ2-2	.	.	TRBV6-6	TGTGCCAGCGGCCACTCGGGGCTGTTTTTT	CASGHSGLFF
TRBJ2-3	TRBD2	.	TRBV29-1	TGCAGCGTTTCCGGGACTAGCGGTACAGATACGCAGTATTTT	CSVSGTSGTDTQYF
TRBJ2-7	.	once	TRBV27	TGTGCCAGCAGTTCCAGCGAGGTCCACGAGCAGTACTTC	CASSSSEVHEQYF
TRBJ2-3	.	.	TRBV7-9	TGTGCCAGCAGTGATCCGGGGGAGGATACGCAGTATTTT	CASSDPGEDTQYF
TRBJ1-1	TRBD1	medium-sized	TRBV12-3/TRBV12-4	TGTGCCAGCCCGCAGGGGGGACAGGGAGGCGGCACTGAAGCTTTCTTT	CASPQGGQGGGTEAFF
TRBJ2-1	TRBD1	.	TRBV6-5	TGTGCCAGCAGTTTATCCGGGACAGGTGGTGGTGAGCAGTTCTTC	CASSLSGTGGGEQFF
TRBJ2-7	.	many	TRBV7-8	TGTGCCAGCAGCCCCCCCCGGACCTACGAGCAGTACTTC	CASSPPRTYEQYF
TRBJ1-2	.	.	TRBV12-3/TRBV12-4	TGTGCCAGCAGTTCGGTCAACTTTTTTGACAGAGGCTACACCTTC	CASSSVNFFDRGYTF
TRBJ2-3	TRBD2	.	TRBV4-2	TGTGCCAGCAGCCAAGATTGGCTAGCGGGAGATAAGCTGGATACGCAGTATTTT	CASSQDWLAGDKLDTQYF
TRBJ2-7	.	.	TRBV11-2	TGTGCCAGCAGCTTAGAGGGGACACCTAACTACGAGCAGTACTTC	CASSLEGTPNYEQYF
TRBJ1-5	.	.	TRBV7-9	TGTGCCAGCAGCTCTACAGTCAACAATCAGCCCCAGCATTTT	CASSSTVNNQPQHF
TRBJ1-5	.	many	TRBV27	TGTGCCAGCAGTTTATCAGGGAGCAATCAGCCCCAGCATTTT	CASSLSGSNQPQHF
TRBJ2-7	.	many	TRBV7-9	TGTGCCAGCTCGGGCCCTGAGTCCAGCTTGAACTACGAGCAGTACTTC	CASSGPESSLNYEQYF
TRBJ2-7	TRBD2	.	TRBV7-6	TGTGCCAGCAGCCCCAGCGGGGGTCAGGACGAGCAGTACTTC	CASSPSGGQDEQYF
TRBJ1-3	.	.	TRBV7-2	TGTGCCAGCAGCTTATTGGGGGCCGAGTTCGTTGGAAACACCATATATTTT	CASSLLGAEFVGNTIYF
TRBJ2-1	.	.	TRBV10-3	TGTGCCATCAGAGATCCGGGGAATGAGCAGTTCTTC	CAIRDPGNEQFF
TRBJ2-3	.	.	TRBV4-2	TGTGCCAGCAGCCAAGTAGGGGGGGGCAACACAGATACGCAGTATTTT	CASSQVGGGNTDTQYF
TRBJ2-3	TRBD2	.	TRBV27	TGTGCCAGCAGTTTAGTAGGGACTAGCGGGTGGAGCACAGATACGCAGTATTTT	CASSLVGTSGWSTDTQYF
TRBJ2-7	TRBD1	.	TRBV28	TGTGCCAGCAGTTTCCCCGGACAGGGGGTACTCGACGAGCAGTACTTC	CASSFPGQGVLDEQYF
TRBJ2-3	.	.	TRBV6-1	TGTGCCAGCAGTGAAGGGCGGGGGCCCACAGATACGCAGTATTTT	CASSEGRGPTDTQYF
TRBJ1-2	.	many	TRBV12-5	TGTGCTAGTGGTTTGTTTCAGGTTGCGGGCTACACCTTC	CASGLFQVAGYTF
TRBJ1-2	.	.	TRBV2	TGTGCCAGCATAGGCGGGACATATGGCTACACCTTC	CASIGGTYGYTF
TRBJ1-1	.	.	TRBV28	TGTGCCAGCAGCCCGTACGCCAGGGGAGTAGAAACTGAAGCTTTCTTT	CASSPYARGVETEAFF
TRBJ2-3	.	few	TRBV6-1	TGTGCCAGCAGTGAGAAAAGACGGACCACAGATACGCAGTATTTT	CASSEKRRTTDTQYF
TRBJ2-3	TRBD2	.	TRBV7-8	TGTGCCAGCAGCTCTCGACTTAGCGGGGCAAGCACAGATACGCAGTATTTT	CASSSRLSGASTDTQYF
TRBJ2-3	TRBD1	.	TRBV7-6	TGTGCCAGCAGCCAAAGAGGGGGGACAGGGGGCGCAGATACGCAGTATTTT	CASSQRGGTGGADTQYF
TRBJ2-7	.	.	TRBV7-9	TGTGCCAGCAGCTTCGCTACAGGACGGTTCTACGAGCAGTACTTC	CASSFATGRFYEQYF
TRBJ1-6	.	.	TRBV20-1	TGCAGTGCTACCCCCCCTTACAGGGAAGCGATCCGGGGGTCACCCCTCCACTTT	CSATPPYREAIRGSPLHF
TRBJ2-7	.	.	TRBV2	TGTGCCACAAAACGAGGTACCGAGCAGTACTTC	CATKRGTEQYF
TRBJ1-6	TRBD1	few	TRBV2	TGTGCCATCACGGGACAGTATAATTCACCCCTCCACTTT	CAITGQYNSPLHF
TRBJ2-5	TRBD1	.	TRBV3-1	TGTGCCAGCAACCCAACAGGGGGGAGAAGCCAAGAGACCCAGTACTTC	CASNPTGGRSQETQYF
TRBJ2-1	TRBD2	few	TRBV11-2	TGTGCCAGCAGCTTAGATCCGGGACTAGCGGGGAACAATGAGCAGTTCTTC	CASSLDPGLAGNNEQFF
TRBJ2-7	TRBD1	few	TRBV7-2	TGTGCCAGCAGCTACCCTTTTCAGGGGGCCTACGAGCAGTACTTC	CASSYPFQGAYEQYF